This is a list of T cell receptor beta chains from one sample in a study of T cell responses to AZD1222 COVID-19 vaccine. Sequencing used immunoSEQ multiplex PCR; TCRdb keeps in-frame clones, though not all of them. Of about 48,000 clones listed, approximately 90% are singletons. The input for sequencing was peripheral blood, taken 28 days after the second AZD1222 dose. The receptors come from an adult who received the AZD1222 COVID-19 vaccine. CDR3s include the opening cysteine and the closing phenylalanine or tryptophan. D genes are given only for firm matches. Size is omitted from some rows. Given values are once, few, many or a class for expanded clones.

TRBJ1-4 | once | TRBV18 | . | TGTGCCAGCTCACCTGCCTCGACAGCTTCGGAAAAACTGTTTTTT | CASSPASTASEKLFF
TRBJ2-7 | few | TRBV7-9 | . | TGTGCCAGCAGCCTGTCTGCTTACGAGCAGTACTTC | CASSLSAYEQYF
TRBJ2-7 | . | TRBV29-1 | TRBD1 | TGCAGCGTCGCTGGGGACAGGGGGACCCCCTACGAGCAGTACTTC | CSVAGDRGTPYEQYF
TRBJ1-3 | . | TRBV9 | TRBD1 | TGTGCCAGCAGCCCTTCCCCGACAGGGTCTGGAAACACCATATATTTT | CASSPSPTGSGNTIYF
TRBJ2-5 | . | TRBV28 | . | TGTGCCAGCAGCCCAGGGGGGGGCTTAGAGACCCAGTACTTC | CASSPGGGLETQYF
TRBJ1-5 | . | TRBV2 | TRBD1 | TGTGCCAGCCTCCGGGACAGGGGGGGTCAGCCCCAGCATTTT | CASLRDRGGQPQHF
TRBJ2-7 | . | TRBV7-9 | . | TGTGCCAGCAGCTCTTTACCGGTTGAGGAGCAGTACTTC | CASSSLPVEEQYF
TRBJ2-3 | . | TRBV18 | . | TGTGCCAGCTCACTTACAATAGCGGAGGAATGGACAGATACGCAGTATTTT | CASSLTIAEEWTDTQYF
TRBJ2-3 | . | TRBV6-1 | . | TGTGCCAGCAGTGAGGGGACGTCGCCGGCGCAGTATTTT | CASSEGTSPAQYF
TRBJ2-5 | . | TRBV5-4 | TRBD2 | TGTGCCAGCAGCTGGATAGCGGGAGAAGAGACCCAGTACTTC | CASSWIAGEETQYF
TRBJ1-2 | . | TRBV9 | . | TGTGCCAGCAGCGTAGCTCTTGAAGGTGGCTATGGCTACACCTTC | CASSVALEGGYGYTF
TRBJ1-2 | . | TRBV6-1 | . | TGTGCCAGCAGTGAAAGGTTAGCAGGGGAGGTGAACTATGGCTACACCTTC | CASSERLAGEVNYGYTF
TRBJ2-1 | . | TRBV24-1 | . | TGTGCCACCAGTGATTTCGAGGGGCCCGCCTACAATGAGCAGTTCTTC | CATSDFEGPAYNEQFF
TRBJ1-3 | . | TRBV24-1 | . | TGTGCCACCACGAGTGAACAACAGTGGGGCTCTGGAAACACCATATATTTT | CATTSEQQWGSGNTIYF
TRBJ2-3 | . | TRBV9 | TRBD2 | TGTGCCAGCAGCGTAGGTCCTAGCGGAGCCACAGATACGCAGTATTTT | CASSVGPSGATDTQYF
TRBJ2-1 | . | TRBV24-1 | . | TGTGCCACCAGTCATGTATCCCCGAGCTCCTACAATGAGCAGTTCTTC | CATSHVSPSSYNEQFF
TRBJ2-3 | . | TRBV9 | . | TGTGCCAGCAGCGTAGCTACGGGGCTGGAGGGTATGGGGCAGTATTTT | CASSVATGLEGMGQYF
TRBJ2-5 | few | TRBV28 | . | TGTGCCAGCAGTTTCACGGGGGAGACCCAGTACTTC | CASSFTGETQYF
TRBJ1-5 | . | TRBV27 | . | TGTGCCAGCAGTTTATGGGCAGGGGGCAATCAGCCCCAGCATTTT | CASSLWAGGNQPQHF
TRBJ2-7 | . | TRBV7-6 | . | TGTGCCAGCAGGGCGGCGAGCTCCTACGAGCAGTACTTC | CASRAASSYEQYF
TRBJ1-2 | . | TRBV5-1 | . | TGCGCCAGCAGCTTTGCAGGGATAACTAACTATGGCTACACCTTC | CASSFAGITNYGYTF
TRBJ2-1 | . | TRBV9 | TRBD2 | TGTGCCAGCAGCGTCTTAGCGGGGAGCAATGAGCAGTTCTTC | CASSVLAGSNEQFF
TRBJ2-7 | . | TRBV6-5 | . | TGTGCCAGCAGAAAACGACAGGACCTGTTCGAGCAGTACTTC | CASRKRQDLFEQYF
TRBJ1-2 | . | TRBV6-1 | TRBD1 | TGTGCCAGCAGTGAAGAAACGGACAGGGCGAGTGGCTACACCTTC | CASSEETDRASGYTF
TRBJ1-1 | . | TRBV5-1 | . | TGCGCCAGCAGACCCCATCCGGGCCCAAAGGGCACTGAAGCTTTCTTT | CASRPHPGPKGTEAFF
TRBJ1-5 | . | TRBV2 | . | TGTGCCAGCAGGGGCGTGGGGGGCAATCAGCCCCAGCATTTT | CASRGVGGNQPQHF
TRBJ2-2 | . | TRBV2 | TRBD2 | TGTGCCAGCAGTGAGGGGACTAGCGGCACCGGGGAGCTGTTTTTT | CASSEGTSGTGELFF
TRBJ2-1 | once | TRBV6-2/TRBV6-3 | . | TGTGCCAGCAGTTACTCGAGGAGGGCCAACTACAATGAGCAGTTCTTC | CASSYSRRANYNEQFF
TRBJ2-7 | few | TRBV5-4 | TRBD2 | TGTGCCAGCAGCTCGGGACTAGCGGCCTACGAGCAGTACTTC | CASSSGLAAYEQYF
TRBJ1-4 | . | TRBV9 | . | TGTGCCAGCAGCCCCGGAGAGGGACTATATGAAAAACTGTTTTTT | CASSPGEGLYEKLFF
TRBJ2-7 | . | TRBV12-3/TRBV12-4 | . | TGTGCCAGCAGCCGAGGGCTTACCTACGAGCAGTACTTC | CASSRGLTYEQYF
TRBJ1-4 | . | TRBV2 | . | TGTGCCAGCAGTTACACTCAAATAACAAGAGTCAATGAAAAACTGTTTTTT | CASSYTQITRVNEKLFF
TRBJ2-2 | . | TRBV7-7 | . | TGTGCCAGCAGCTTATACGTGACAGTGGAGGGACCCGGGGAGCTGTTTTTT | CASSLYVTVEGPGELFF
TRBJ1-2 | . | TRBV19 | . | TGTGCCAGTAGTATAGATATCCATCCGCCCGGCTACACCTTC | CASSIDIHPPGYTF
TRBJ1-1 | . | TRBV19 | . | TGTGCCAGTAGTCCTCTGACCTCGGAGGGCACTGAAGCTTTCTTT | CASSPLTSEGTEAFF
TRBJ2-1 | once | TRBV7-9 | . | TGTGCCAGCAGCTTAGAGGGTGAGCAGTTCTTC | CASSLEGEQFF
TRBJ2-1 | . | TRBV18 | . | TGTGCCAGCTCACCAAGTGGCTATGAGCAGTTCTTC | CASSPSGYEQFF
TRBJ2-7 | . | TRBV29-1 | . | TGCAGCGTTGAAGTGCAGGACCAACGGGAGCAGTACTTC | CSVEVQDQREQYF
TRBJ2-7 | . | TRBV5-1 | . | TGCGCCAGCAGCTTGTTTTCAACAGGGACGTTCCACGAGCAGTACTTC | CASSLFSTGTFHEQYF
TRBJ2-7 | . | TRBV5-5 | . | TGTGCCAGCAGCCAATCGACAGTCACCTACGAGCAGTACTTC | CASSQSTVTYEQYF
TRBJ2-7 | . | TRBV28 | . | TGTGCCAGCAGTCCCCCGACAGGAGTCCCCTACGAGCAGTACTTC | CASSPPTGVPYEQYF
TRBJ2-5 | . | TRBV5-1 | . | TGCGCCAGCAGCTTGATTGGCGGTAGGCAAGAGACCCAGTACTTC | CASSLIGGRQETQYF
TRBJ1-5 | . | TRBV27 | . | TGTGCCAGCAGTTATAGGGTCGGGGTTCAGCCCCAGCATTTT | CASSYRVGVQPQHF
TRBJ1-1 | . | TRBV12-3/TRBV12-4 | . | TGTGCCAGCAGTTTTGGTCCTGAAGCTTTCTTT | CASSFGPEAFF
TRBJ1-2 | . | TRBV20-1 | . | TGCAGTGCCGAGGCGGGGACCTTC | CSAEAGTF
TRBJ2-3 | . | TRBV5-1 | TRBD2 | TGCGCCAGCGATCCGGGGGGGACAGATACGCAGTATTTT | CASDPGGTDTQYF
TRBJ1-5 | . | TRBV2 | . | TGTGCCAGCAGTGGCTGGGGCAATCAGCCCCAGCATTTT | CASSGWGNQPQHF
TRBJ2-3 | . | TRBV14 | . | TGTGCCAGCAGCCCACGGACTAGCACAGATACGCAGTATTTT | CASSPRTSTDTQYF
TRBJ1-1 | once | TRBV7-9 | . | TGTGCCAGCAGTTCCCGGACGGACAAGAACACTGAAGCTTTCTTT | CASSSRTDKNTEAFF
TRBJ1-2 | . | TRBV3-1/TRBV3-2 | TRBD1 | TGTGCCAGCAGCACCCGATCCGGACAGGCCAAAGGTGGCTACACCTTC | CASSTRSGQAKGGYTF
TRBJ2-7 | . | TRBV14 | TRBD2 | TGTGCCAGCAGCCACACCCCGGGACTAGCCTACGAGCAGTACTTC | CASSHTPGLAYEQYF
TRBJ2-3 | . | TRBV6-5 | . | TGTGCCAGCCGAACCCTGGGAGATACGCAGTATTTT | CASRTLGDTQYF
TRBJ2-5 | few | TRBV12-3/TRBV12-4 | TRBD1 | TGTGCCAGCAGCTGGGACAGGGGAGAGACCCAGTACTTC | CASSWDRGETQYF
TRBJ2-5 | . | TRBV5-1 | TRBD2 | TGCGCCAGCAGCTTCCAGGGGACTAGTCGGGAGACCCAGTACTTC | CASSFQGTSRETQYF
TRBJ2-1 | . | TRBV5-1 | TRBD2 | TGCGCCAGCAGCTTGAATCTAGCGGGAGATGAGCAGTTCTTC | CASSLNLAGDEQFF
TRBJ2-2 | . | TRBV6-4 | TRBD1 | TGTGCCAGCAGTGACTCACAGGGGGGTGGGGAGCTGTTTTTT | CASSDSQGGGELFF
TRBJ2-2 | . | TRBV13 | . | TGTGCCAGCAGCTTCTTACAGGCCGGGGAGCTGTTTTTT | CASSFLQAGELFF
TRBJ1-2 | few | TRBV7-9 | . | TGTGCCAGCAGCTTTTCGTATCTTGACGCGGTGAATGGCTACACCTTC | CASSFSYLDAVNGYTF
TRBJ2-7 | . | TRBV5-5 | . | TGTGCCAGCAGCTTTGGGACGGGCTCCTACGAGCAGTACTTC | CASSFGTGSYEQYF